This TCR beta chain was found in a study of graft-versus-host responses after intestinal transplantation. General observations from the study: Individuals who had graft-donor T cell macrochimerism had allografts that showed high graft-versus-host to host-versus-graft clonal ratios. Analysis identified GvH clones in recipient marrow, with some appearing first in ileum or blood.

Here immunoSEQ multiplex PCR was the method, and the copy in TCRdb shows in-frame clones only, minus some. In the table there are roughly 120,000 clones, roughly 92% of which are singletons. Of note for this clone: What it recognizes is unknown.

Sequenced here: unstimulated CD4+ T cells sorted from spleen or lymph node cells, sampled before transplant. The TCR originated in a human donor who was the organ donor for an intestinal transplant.

DNA for the CDR3: TGTGCCAGTACTTTTGGCCCCCCGGGTAGCTCCTACAATGAGCAGTTCTTC. This codes for CASTFGPPGSSYNEQFF. The genes are TRBV19 and TRBJ2-1; no definite D call. Germline assignment: CDR1 LNHDA and CDR2 SQIVND (reference sequence). The CDR3 length is 17 residues. Deletions cut 7 bases from V and 0 bases from J, with 19 bases between.